The text below deals with one T cell receptor (beta chain). Its antigen is unidentified. Through a sample-barcoded 5' primer and a J-beta primer mix, a second PCR was run for roughly 6 to 12 cycles. Each TCR beta cDNA got a 12-nucleotide random molecular identifier. TCRdb ran MiXCR on the 5' RACE reads and lists one entry per CDR3 protein. In the table there are around 1.5 million distinct CDR3 sequences, 35% to 45% of which are singletons. These data originate in a study of blood T cells in healthy people across ages. Study-wide points: With age, beta diversity per million T cells declined roughly linearly, significantly by around 43.

The V and J ends lost 0 bases and 4 bases respectively, with 9 bases between them. Per the germline V gene, CDR1 is SGHTA and CDR2 is FQGNSA. This CDR3 comprises 14 residues. Specimen: blood. The V call is TRBV7-2, the J call TRBJ2-5; no clear D. The sequence came from a woman under 30 in good health. CDR3 loop: CASSLANWVETQYF. Here the CDR3 DNA reads TGTGCCAGCAGCTTAGCGAACTGGGTAGAGACCCAGTACTTC.